This paragraph reports one T cell receptor beta chain. The antigen is not known. Assay used: immunoSEQ multiplex PCR; TCRdb lists only in-frame clones, some missing. Of around 100,000 clones detected, 80% to 85% appear once; the ten largest clones hold 9.4%. CDR3 length: 15 residues. V was pared by 0 bases and J by 4 bases, with 11 bases between. Germline V gene data show CDR1 as SGHRS and CDR2 as YFSETQ. These data originate in a study of T cell responses to AZD1222 COVID-19 vaccine. The study's findings and limits: Most donors were white British, females outnumbered males, and clonal diversity was possibly underestimated. Reports indicate that nearly half of spike-specific TCRs are directed at unmutated variant regions. Along spike, vaccine-associated CD4 TCRs were found throughout, with dominance at 160-218 and 743-854.

The sample was peripheral blood, taken on day 0 of AZD1222 vaccination. This chain links TRBV5-1 with TRBJ1-5; a weak D match, TRBD1 (5 bases). This receptor was taken from an adult in good health. The CDR3 loop is CASSLVGAANQPQHF. The CDR3 DNA follows: TGCGCCAGCAGCTTGGTAGGGGCGGCGAATCAGCCCCAGCATTTT.